What follows are 22 T cell receptor beta chains derived from one specimen sequenced in a study of shared clonotypes between healthy human individuals (dated by TCRdb to the early 2020s). Preparation of the library involved the immunoSEQ multiplex PCR assay. TCRdb holds this immuneACCESS table with in-frame rearrangements only. Some clones are missing; in checked studies, unresolved V genes explain under half, and the rest has no known cause. For this sample there are over 400,000 clones; around four fifths appear just once. The ten largest clones take up around 13% of the sample. The specimen was PBMCs. The receptor set was obtained from a woman aged 40 to 55 in good health. Some clones in this sample may be carry-over from other donors' samples.

The chain has TRBV28 and TRBJ2-2, with a possible D match to TRBD2 (5 bases). The V and J ends lost 11 bases and 1 base respectively, with 11 bases between them. This CDR3 spans 13 amino acids. The germline CDR1 and CDR2 sequences are MDHEN and SYDVKM. The CDR3 spells CAASGLNTGELFF. CDR3 nucleotide sequence: TGTGCCGCATCGGGGTTGAACACCGGGGAGCTGTTTTTT.

CDR3 loop: CASSLAALGKTYGYTF. The CDR3 DNA follows: TGTGCCAGCAGCCTGGCTGCTCTCGGAAAGACCTATGGCTACACCTTC. The chain is built from TRBV11-3 and TRBJ1-2; D not resolved. V gave up 5 bases and J gave up 4 bases, with 20 bases separating them. The CDR3 is 16 amino acids. Germline CDR1 is SGHNT and CDR2 is YENEEA.

A note on this clone: This sample also contains other DNA sequences that code for the same CDR3. This chain links TRBV9 with TRBJ2-7; 7 bases are a match to TRBD2. V was pared by 0 bases and J by 4 bases, with 4 bases of the junction left unmatched. The germline V gene has CDR1 SGDLS and CDR2 YYNGEE. This CDR3 region has 14 residues. The chain's CDR3 is CASSVAGGPYEQYF. The CDR3 nucleotides read TGTGCCAGCAGCGTAGCGGGAGGACCTTACGAGCAGTACTTC.

The chain is built from TRBV29-1 and TRBJ2-1, with 7 bases that match TRBD2. This CDR3 region has 13 residues. V trimming: 4 bases; J trimming: 9 bases; junction bases outside the gene matches: 9. CDR1 is SQVTM, CDR2 ANQGSEA, per germline. The CDR3 loop is CSVATAGAGEQFF. CDR3 in DNA: TGCAGCGTTGCTACGGCGGGAGCCGGTGAGCAGTTCTTC.

The chain is built from TRBV11-2 and TRBJ2-5; possibly TRBD2 for D (6 bases). The J call could be wrong; TRBJ2-7 is a better fit for the DNA end. CDR1 and CDR2 (germline): SGHAT, FQNNGV. CDR3 length equals 15 residues. Written as DNA, the CDR3 is TGTGCCAGCAGCTTAGTCAGCGGGCTAGCCTACGAGCAGTACTTC. Protein sequence: CASSLVSGLAYEQYF.

The CDR3 spells CASSVAATYEQYF. The CDR3 DNA sequence: TGCGCCAGCAGTGTAGCGGCTACCTACGAGCAGTACTTC. This chain links TRBV10-1 with TRBJ2-7, with D possibly TRBD2 on 6 matching bases. The length of the CDR3 is 13 residues. Trimming shortened V by 4 bases and J by 2 bases, and 9 bases separated the two germline ends. Looked up from germline, CDR1 is WNHNN and CDR2 is SYGVQD (reference sequence).

The CDR3 loop is CASSSPAGTSGWGTDTQYF. DNA for the CDR3: TGTGCCAGCAGTTCTCCCGCCGGGACTAGCGGCTGGGGCACAGATACGCAGTATTTT. The rearrangement uses TRBV7-3 and TRBJ2-3, with TRBD2 matching 11 bases. The germline CDR1 and CDR2 sequences are SGHTA and FQGTGA. The CDR3 contains 19 residues. Trimming removed 6 bases from V and 1 base from J; junction bases left unmatched: 15. Supplemented by reference TRBV7-3 and TRBJ2-3, the full variable domain reads GAGVSQTPSNKVTEKGKYVELRCDPISGHTALYWYRQSLGQGPEFLIYFQGTGAADDSGLPNDRFFAVRPEGSVSTLKIQRTERGDSAVYLCASSSPAGTSGWGTDTQYFGPGTRLTVL.

The chain employs TRBV28 and TRBJ1-2; D not certain. Per the germline V gene, CDR1 is MDHEN and CDR2 is SYDVKM. This CDR3 is 14 amino acids long. V dropped 3 bases and J dropped 3 bases, with 11 bases sitting between them. The CDR3 protein is CASSFTGTHYGYTF. In DNA form, the CDR3 reads TGTGCCAGCAGTTTCACGGGAACCCACTATGGCTACACCTTC.

This clone was seen a few times. V usage is TRBV29-1 and J usage is TRBJ2-6; D possibly uses TRBD1 or TRBD2 (5 bases each). Germline V gene data show CDR1 as SQVTM and CDR2 as ANQGSEA. Deletions cut 3 bases from V and 0 bases from J, with 12 bases between. CDR3 length: 16 amino acids. For the CDR3, the DNA is TGCAGCGTTGAGGGGGATTTTAGCTCTGGGGCCAACGTCCTGACTTTC. Encoded protein: CSVEGDFSSGANVLTF.

The chain is built from TRBV9 and TRBJ2-2, with 7 bases lining up with TRBD2. Germline trimming cut 1 base from V and 1 base from J; bases unmatched to any gene: 1. The V gene's germline CDR1 is SGDLS and CDR2 YYNGEE. The CDR3 is made up of 15 amino acids. As DNA, the CDR3 is TGTGCCAGCAGCGTAATAGCGGGGAACACCGGGGAGCTGTTTTTT. Its protein is CASSVIAGNTGELFF.

This clone has only one observation. V usage is TRBV4-2 and J usage is TRBJ2-2; 7 nucleotides align to TRBD2. Germline V lookup: CDR1 LGHNA, CDR2 YNFKEQ. The CDR3 has 16 amino acids. The V gene end was trimmed by 0 bases and the J gene end by 7 bases; junction bases not matched to a gene: 8. CDR3: CASSQDTAGVDGELFF. The CDR3 DNA follows: TGTGCCAGCAGCCAAGATACGGCGGGAGTCGACGGGGAGCTGTTTTTT.

The V and J genes are TRBV18 and TRBJ1-4; TRBD1 might be the D (5 bases). The CDR3 is 16 amino acids. V was clipped by 2 bases and J by 4 bases, with 14 bases between them. Germline V lookup: CDR1 KGHSH, CDR2 LQKENI. CDR3 bases: TGTGCCAGCTCACCAAGACAGATACGAAGTAATGAAAAACTGTTTTTT. Amino acid sequence: CASSPRQIRSNEKLFF.

The chain couples TRBV6-1 to TRBJ1-4; 9 bases fit TRBD1. V trimming: 6 bases; J trimming: 3 bases; junction bases outside the gene matches: 5. The germline CDR1 and CDR2 sequences are MNHNS and SASEGT. CDR3 length: 15 amino acids. The CDR3 loop reads CASRDRGSANEKLFF. CDR3 nucleotide sequence: TGTGCCAGCAGAGACAGGGGGAGTGCTAATGAAAAACTGTTTTTT.

This clone was seen only a few times. The chain is built from TRBV19 and TRBJ2-5; 12 bases agree with TRBD2. Losses at the gene ends were 8 bases for V and 5 bases for J; bases not matched to a gene: 6. Germline CDR1 is LNHDA and CDR2 is SQIVND (reference sequence). CDR3 length: 14 amino acids. The CDR3 DNA sequence: TGTGCCAGTCGGGGGCTAGCGGGAGGGGAGACCCAGTACTTC. This sequence encodes CASRGLAGGETQYF.

This chain uses TRBV28 with TRBJ2-4; possible D gene TRBD1, 6 bases. The V gene's germline CDR1 is MDHEN and CDR2 SYDVKM. The CDR3 is 14 residues long. V gave up 5 bases and J gave up 9 bases, with 17 bases separating them. DNA for the CDR3: TGTGCCAGCAGTCCACTACGCGACAGGAGCATTCAGTACTTC. As protein: CASSPLRDRSIQYF.

The genes are TRBV19 and TRBJ2-6; 9 bases line up with TRBD1. CDR3 length equals 16 residues. V shed 8 bases and J 3 bases; nucleotides not matched to a gene: 8. Germline CDR1 is LNHDA and CDR2 is SQIVND (reference sequence). CDR3 residues: CASRTRDRVGANVLTF. Written as DNA, the CDR3 is TGTGCCAGTCGAACCCGGGACAGGGTTGGGGCCAACGTCCTGACTTTC.

The chain uses TRBV7-9 and TRBJ2-1; TRBD2 is a possible D gene (6 bases). The germline V and J ends were trimmed by 5 bases and 6 bases, with 23 bases remaining between them. Germline-derived CDR1 and CDR2 are SEHNR and FQNEAQ (reference sequence). The CDR3 runs 17 residues. The CDR3 coding sequence is TGTGCCAGCAGCCCCGGCCGCAGGAGGGCCTCCCCCAATGAGCAGTTCTTC. Its translation is CASSPGRRRASPNEQFF.

The V gene is TRBV16, the J gene TRBJ1-1, with TRBD1 identical over 9 bases. V gave up 4 bases and J gave up 0 bases; unmatched junction bases: 12. Germline-derived CDR1 and CDR2 are KGHSY and FQNENV. This CDR3 contains 18 residues. The CDR3 sequence is CASSPASRGQGMNTEAFF. The CDR3 DNA reads TGTGCCAGCAGCCCTGCTTCACGGGGACAGGGCATGAACACTGAAGCTTTCTTT.

The chain carries TRBV18 and TRBJ1-5; TRBD1 is a possible D gene (5 bases). CDR1 is KGHSH and CDR2 is LQKENI in the germline V gene. The CDR3 extends over 17 amino acids. Trimming took off 4 bases at V and 0 bases at J, with 16 bases between the two ends. The DNA for the CDR3 is TGTGCCAGCTCACTTATGGGGGACGCTGATAGCAATCAGCCCCAGCATTTT. Its protein product is CASSLMGDADSNQPQHF.

The chain has TRBV6-5 and TRBJ2-3, with TRBD1 matching over 9 bases. Per the germline V gene, CDR1 is MNHEY and CDR2 is SVGAGI. This CDR3 contains 13 residues. V trimming: 10 bases; J trimming: 4 bases; junction bases outside the gene matches: 6. CDR3 bases: TGTGCCACAATGGGACAGGGAGCAGATACGCAGTATTTT. Protein: CATMGQGADTQYF.

The chain has TRBV7-2 and TRBJ1-1; 8 nucleotides line up with TRBD1. Trimming removed 1 base from V and 5 bases from J; junction bases left unmatched: 3. The length of the CDR3 is 14 residues. In germline, CDR1 is SGHTA, CDR2 FQGNSA. The CDR3 loop reads CASSLDRGGTEAFF. In DNA form, the CDR3 reads TGTGCCAGCAGCTTAGACAGGGGGGGTACTGAAGCTTTCTTT. The full variable domain, its missing parts supplied by reference TRBV7-2 and TRBJ1-1, is GAGVSQSPSNKVTEKGKDVELRCDPISGHTALYWYRQSLGQGLEFLIYFQGNSAPDKSGLPSDRFSAERTGGSVSTLTIQRTQQEDSAVYLCASSLDRGGTEAFFGQGTRLTVV.

This clone was seen more than once but under ten times. The CDR3 protein is CATSRGFGTGATEQYF. The CDR3 bases are TGTGCCACCAGCAGAGGCTTTGGGACAGGCGCGACCGAGCAGTACTTC. The chain employs TRBV15 and TRBJ2-7, with TRBD1 identical over 8 bases. V dropped 1 base and J dropped 6; count of bases not matched to a gene: 11. This CDR3 region has 16 residues. The germline gives CDR1 LNHNV, CDR2 YYDKDF (reference sequence).